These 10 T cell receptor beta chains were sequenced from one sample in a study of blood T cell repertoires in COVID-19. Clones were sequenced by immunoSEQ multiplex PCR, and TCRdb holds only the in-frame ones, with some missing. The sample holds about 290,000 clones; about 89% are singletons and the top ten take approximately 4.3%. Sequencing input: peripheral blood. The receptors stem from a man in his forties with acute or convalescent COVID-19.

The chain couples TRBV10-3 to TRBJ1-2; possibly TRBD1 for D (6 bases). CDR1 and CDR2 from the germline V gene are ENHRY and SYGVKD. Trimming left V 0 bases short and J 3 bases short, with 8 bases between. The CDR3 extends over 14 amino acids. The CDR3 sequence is CAISESAGDYGYTF. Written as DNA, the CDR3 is TGTGCCATCAGTGAGTCAGCAGGGGACTATGGCTACACCTTC.

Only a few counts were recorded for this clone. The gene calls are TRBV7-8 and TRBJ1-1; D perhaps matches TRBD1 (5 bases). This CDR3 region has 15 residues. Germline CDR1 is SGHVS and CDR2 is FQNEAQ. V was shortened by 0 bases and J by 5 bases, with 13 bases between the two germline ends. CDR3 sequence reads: CASSLAPGGETEAFF. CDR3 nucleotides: TGTGCCAGCAGCTTAGCGCCGGGAGGGGAGACTGAAGCTTTCTTT.

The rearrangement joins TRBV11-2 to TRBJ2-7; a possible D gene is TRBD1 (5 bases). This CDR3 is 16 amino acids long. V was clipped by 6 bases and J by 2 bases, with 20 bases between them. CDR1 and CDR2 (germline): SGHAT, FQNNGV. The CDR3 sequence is CASRRSPPTVTYEQYF. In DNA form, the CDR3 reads TGTGCCAGCAGACGAAGCCCCCCGACAGTAACCTACGAGCAGTACTTC.

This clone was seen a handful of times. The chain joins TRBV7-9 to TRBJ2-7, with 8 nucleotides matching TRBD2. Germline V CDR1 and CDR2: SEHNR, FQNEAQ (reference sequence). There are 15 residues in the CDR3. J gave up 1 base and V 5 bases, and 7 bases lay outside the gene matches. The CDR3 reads CASSPRGGDSYEQYF. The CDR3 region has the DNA TGTGCCAGCAGCCCTCGGGGGGGTGATTCCTACGAGCAGTACTTC.

The CDR3, as DNA: TGTGCCAGCTCACTTTGGGACAGGGGGCGAGATACGCAGTATTTT. Residues: CASSLWDRGRDTQYF. This chain connects TRBV18 to TRBJ2-3; 12 bases are a match to TRBD1. Germline V gene lookup returns CDR1 KGHSH and CDR2 LQKENI. Germline trimming cut 4 bases from V and 5 bases from J; bases unmatched to any gene: 4. This CDR3 contains 15 residues.

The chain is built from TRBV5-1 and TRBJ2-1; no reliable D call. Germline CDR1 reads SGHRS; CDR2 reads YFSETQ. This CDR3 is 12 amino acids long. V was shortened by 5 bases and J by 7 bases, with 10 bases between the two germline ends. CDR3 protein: CASSQDGNEQFF. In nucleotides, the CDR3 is TGCGCCAGCAGTCAGGATGGAAATGAGCAGTTCTTC. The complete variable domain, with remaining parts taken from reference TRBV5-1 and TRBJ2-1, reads KAGVTQTPRYLIKTRGQQVTLSCSPISGHRSVSWYQQTPGQGLQFLFEYFSETQRNKGNFPGRFSGRQFSNSRSEMNVSTLELGDSALYLCASSQDGNEQFFGPGTRLTVL.

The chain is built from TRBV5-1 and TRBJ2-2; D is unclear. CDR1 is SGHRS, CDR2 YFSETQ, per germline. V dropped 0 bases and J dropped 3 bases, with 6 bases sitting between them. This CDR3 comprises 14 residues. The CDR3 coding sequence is TGCGCCAGCAGCTTGGACTCATACACCGGGGAGCTGTTTTTT. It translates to CASSLDSYTGELFF.

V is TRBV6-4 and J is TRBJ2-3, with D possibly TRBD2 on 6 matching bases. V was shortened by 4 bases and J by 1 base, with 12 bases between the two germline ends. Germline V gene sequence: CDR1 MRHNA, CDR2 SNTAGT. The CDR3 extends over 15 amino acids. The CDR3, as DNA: TGTGCCAGCAGTGGGGGACTCGAGGGCACAGATACGCAGTATTTT. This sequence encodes CASSGGLEGTDTQYF.

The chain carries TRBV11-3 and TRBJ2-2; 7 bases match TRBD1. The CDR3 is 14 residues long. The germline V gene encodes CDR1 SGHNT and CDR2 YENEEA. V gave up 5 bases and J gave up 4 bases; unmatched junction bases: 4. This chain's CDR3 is CASSPTGSTGELFF. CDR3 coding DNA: TGTGCCAGCAGCCCGACAGGGTCCACCGGGGAGCTGTTTTTT.

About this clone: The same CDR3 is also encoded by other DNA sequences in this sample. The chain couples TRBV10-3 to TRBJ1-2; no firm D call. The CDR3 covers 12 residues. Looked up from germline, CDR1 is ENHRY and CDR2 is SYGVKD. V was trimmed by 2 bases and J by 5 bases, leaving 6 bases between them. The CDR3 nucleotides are TGTGCCATCAGTGAGGGCAGTTATGGCTACACCTTC. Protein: CAISEGSYGYTF.